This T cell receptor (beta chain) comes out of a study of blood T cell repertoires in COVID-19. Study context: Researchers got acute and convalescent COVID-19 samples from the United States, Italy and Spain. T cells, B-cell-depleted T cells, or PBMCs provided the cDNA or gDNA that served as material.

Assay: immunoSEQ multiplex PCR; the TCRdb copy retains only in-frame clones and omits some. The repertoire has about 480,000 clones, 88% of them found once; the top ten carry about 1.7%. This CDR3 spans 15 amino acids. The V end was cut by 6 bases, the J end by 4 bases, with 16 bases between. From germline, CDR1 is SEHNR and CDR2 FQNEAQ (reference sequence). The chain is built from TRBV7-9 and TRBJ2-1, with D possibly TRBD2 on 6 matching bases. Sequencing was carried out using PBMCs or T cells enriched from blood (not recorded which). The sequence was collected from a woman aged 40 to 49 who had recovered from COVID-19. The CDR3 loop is CASSFRELVYNEQFF. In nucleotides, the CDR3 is TGTGCCAGCAGTTTCCGGGAGTTGGTATACAATGAGCAGTTCTTC.